This is a list of T cell receptor beta chains from one sample in a study of shared clonotypes between healthy human individuals. The method was immunoSEQ multiplex PCR; TCRdb's version includes in-frame clones alone and lacks a portion of them. The sample lists 2,500,000 or so clones, approximately 90% seen once, with 0.14% in the top ten. The sequencing sample was made of naive CD4+ T cells sorted from blood. The receptors here all came from a man younger than 30 in good health. The CDR3 runs from the conserved cysteine through the conserved F or W. The D gene is left open where the match is weak. Size is omitted from some rows. Given values are once, few, many or a class for expanded clones.

.,TRBV5-1,TRBJ2-5,.,TGCGCCAGCAGCGGCAGAGCGGGTCTGGAGACCCAGTACTTC,CASSGRAGLETQYF
.,TRBV6-1,TRBJ2-3,once,TGTGCCAGCAGCCTAGAGGGCACAGATACGCAGTATTTT,CASSLEGTDTQYF
TRBD2,TRBV11-2,TRBJ2-1,.,TGTGCCAGCAGCTTAGATCCAGTGGTAGCGGGGAGGGTATACAATGAGCAGTTCTTC,CASSLDPVVAGRVYNEQFF
TRBD1,TRBV7-2,TRBJ2-7,.,TGTGCCAGCAGCTTAGTGGGACAGCAAAGCTCCTACGAGCAGTACTTC,CASSLVGQQSSYEQYF
.,TRBV18,TRBJ1-3,once,TGTGCCAGCGAGGGTTCTACTGGAAACACCATATATTTT,CASEGSTGNTIYF
TRBD2,TRBV7-2,TRBJ2-3,.,TGTGCCAGCAGCTTAGTAGGGCTAGCGGACGGCACAGATACGCAGTATTTT,CASSLVGLADGTDTQYF
.,TRBV7-2,TRBJ2-6,once,TGTGCCAGCAGCTTAAGACTAAACTCTGGGGCCAACGTCCTGACTTTC,CASSLRLNSGANVLTF
TRBD1,TRBV9,TRBJ2-2,.,TGTGCCAGCAGCGTAGATTTAGTAGGACAGGGGGCGTCCGGGGAGCTGTTTTTT,CASSVDLVGQGASGELFF
.,TRBV7-8,TRBJ1-6,.,TGTGCCAGCAGCTACGGACAGTCCTCCTATAATTCACCCCTCCACTTT,CASSYGQSSYNSPLHF
.,TRBV18,TRBJ1-1,.,TGTGCCAGCTCACCCGGGTTGATGCGGGCTGAAGCTTTCTTT,CASSPGLMRAEAFF
TRBD2,TRBV7-2,TRBJ2-7,.,TGTGCCAGCAGCTTAAATGGTAGCGGGAGTTCGTACGAGCAGTACTTC,CASSLNGSGSSYEQYF
TRBD2,TRBV10-2,TRBJ2-7,.,TGCGCCAGCAGCAAACTAGCGGGGGATACCTACGAGCAGTACTTC,CASSKLAGDTYEQYF
.,TRBV7-2,TRBJ1-5,.,TGTGCCAGCAGCTTAGGAAGTTATCGGCCCCAGCATTTT,CASSLGSYRPQHF
.,TRBV10-3,TRBJ1-3,.,TGTGCCATCGCCACAGGGCCCGGAAACACCATATATTTT,CAIATGPGNTIYF
.,TRBV12-5,TRBJ1-2,.,TGTGCTAGTGGGTCCGACCGGGGCTACACCTTC,CASGSDRGYTF
.,TRBV20-1,TRBJ2-7,.,TGCAGTGCTAAAAGCTCCTACGAGCAGTACTTC,CSAKSSYEQYF